This T cell receptor beta chain was documented in a study of cytomegalovirus exposure and HLA in healthy donors. The protocol was immunoSEQ multiplex PCR, while the TCRdb copy is restricted to in-frame clones and leaves out a portion. The sample comprises some 60,000 clones, 90% to 97% of which are singletons, and around 0.83% rests with the top ten. The CDR3 totals 14 residues. The germline V gene encodes CDR1 PRHDT and CDR2 FYEKMQ (reference sequence). Worth noting for this clone: One end of the junction varies from germline; a read error may be responsible.

The rearrangement joins TRBV13 to TRBJ2-2; the match to TRBD2 covers 13 bases. Sequencing was carried out using PBMCs. The TCR comes from a man in his late teens or twenties in good health and CMV-seronegative. CDR3 region: CASRRAGTSGKLFF. The DNA for the CDR3 is TGTGCCAGCAGGCGTGCCGGGACTAGCGGGAAGCTGTTTTTT.